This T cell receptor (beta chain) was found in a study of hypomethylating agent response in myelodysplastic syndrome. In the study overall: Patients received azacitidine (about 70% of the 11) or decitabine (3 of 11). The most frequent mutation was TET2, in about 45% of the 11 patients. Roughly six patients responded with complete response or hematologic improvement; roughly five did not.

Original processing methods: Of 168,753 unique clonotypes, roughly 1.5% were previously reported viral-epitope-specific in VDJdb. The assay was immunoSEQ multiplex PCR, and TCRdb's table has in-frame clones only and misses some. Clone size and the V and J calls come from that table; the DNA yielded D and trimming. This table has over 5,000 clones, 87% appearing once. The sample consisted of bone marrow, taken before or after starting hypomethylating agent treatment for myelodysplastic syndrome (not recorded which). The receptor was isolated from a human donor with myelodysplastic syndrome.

CDR3 in DNA: TGTGCCAGCAGTCAACGGGCGGGGGGTGCAGATACGCAGTATTTT. This encodes CASSQRAGGADTQYF. This chain connects TRBV11-2 to TRBJ2-3, with TRBD2 matching over 8 bases. Germline assignment: CDR1 SGHAT and CDR2 FQNNGV. This CDR3 is built from 15 residues. The V gene end was trimmed by 6 bases and the J gene end by 4 bases; junction bases not matched to a gene: 9.